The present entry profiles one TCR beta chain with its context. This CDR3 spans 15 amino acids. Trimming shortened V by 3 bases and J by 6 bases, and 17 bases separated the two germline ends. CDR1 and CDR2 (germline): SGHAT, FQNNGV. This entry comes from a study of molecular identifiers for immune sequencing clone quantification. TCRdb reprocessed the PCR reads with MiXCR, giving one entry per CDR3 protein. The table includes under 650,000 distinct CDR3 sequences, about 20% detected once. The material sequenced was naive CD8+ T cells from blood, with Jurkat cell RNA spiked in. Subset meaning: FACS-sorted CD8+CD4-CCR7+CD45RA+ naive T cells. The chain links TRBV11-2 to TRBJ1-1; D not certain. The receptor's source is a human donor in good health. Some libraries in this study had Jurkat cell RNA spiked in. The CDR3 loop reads CASSFFPSLTAEAFF. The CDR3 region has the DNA TGTGCCAGCAGCTTTTTTCCATCCCTAACGGCTGAAGCTTTCTTT.